The 27 T cell receptor beta chains in this list originate from one sample, sequenced in a study of blood T cells in healthy people across ages. Primers used in a second PCR of about 7 to 12 cycles were a sample-barcoded 5' primer and a J-beta primer mix. TCRdb recomputed calls from the 5' RACE reads with MiXCR, one row per CDR3 protein. The repertoire holds about 500,000 distinct CDR3 sequences, with approximately 25% as singletons. This sample was shared with a second study, whose subject was T cells of mothers and their children.

Material: blood. These receptors all stem from a boy between 5 and 17 years old in good health.

The table lists this clonotype with many counts. The chain combines TRBV7-9 with TRBJ2-3; 9 nucleotides line up with TRBD2. J gave up 2 bases and V 7 bases, and 7 bases lay outside the gene matches. This CDR3 contains 15 residues. Germline CDR1 SEHNR, CDR2 FQNEAQ (reference sequence). The CDR3 spells CASMLAGRSTDTQYF. CDR3 coding DNA: TGTGCCAGCATGCTAGCGGGGAGATCCACAGATACGCAGTATTTT.

This clonotype has a handful of counts. The chain joins TRBV7-2 to TRBJ2-5; TRBD2 aligns across 9 bases. This CDR3 has 16 amino acids. Trimming cost V 5 bases and J 1 base; bases outside gene matches: 8. The germline gives CDR1 SGHTA, CDR2 FQGNSA. The CDR3 sequence: CASSPPSTSGQETQYF. The CDR3 DNA reads as TGTGCCAGCAGCCCTCCCTCGACTAGCGGCCAAGAGACCCAGTACTTC.

This clonotype was observed a handful of times. In DNA, the CDR3 is TGCAGTGCTAGAGGAGGCGGGCTAGCGCCTAATGAGCAGTTCTTC. This codes for CSARGGGLAPNEQFF. V and J are TRBV20-1 and TRBJ2-1, with D perhaps matching TRBD2 (6 bases). Trimming removed 1 base from V and 7 bases from J, with 17 bases in between. The V gene's germline CDR1 is DFQATT and CDR2 SNEGSKA (reference sequence). The CDR3 is 15 residues long.

This clonotype has a handful of counts. The CDR3 spells CASSQDLLVGGTYNEQFF. The CDR3 coding sequence is TGCGCCAGCAGCCAAGACCTACTAGTGGGGGGGACCTACAATGAGCAGTTCTTC. This chain links TRBV4-3 with TRBJ2-1; TRBD2 matches 7 bases. The CDR3 contains 18 residues. V gave up 0 bases and J gave up 2 bases; unmatched junction bases: 10. Germline V CDR1 and CDR2: LGHNA, YSLEER.

The rearrangement links TRBV2 to TRBJ2-3, with 14 nucleotides matching TRBD2. Per germline, CDR1 SNHLY and CDR2 FYNNEI. The J segment lost 4 bases and the V segment lost 6 bases, leaving 3 bases of the junction unmatched. CDR3 length: 15 amino acids. The CDR3 DNA reads TGTGCCAGCAGCGGGACTAGCGGGGGCCCAGATACGCAGTATTTT. Its translation: CASSGTSGGPDTQYF.

This clonotype was seen many times. J is TRBJ1-1 and V is TRBV4-1; 9 nucleotides match TRBD1. This CDR3 comprises 15 residues. The germline gives CDR1 MGHRA, CDR2 YSYEKL. V was clipped by 3 bases and J by 6 bases; unmatched bases: 8. CDR3 protein: CASSQGWTGVAEAFF. The CDR3 DNA is TGCGCCAGCAGCCAGGGGTGGACAGGGGTCGCTGAAGCTTTCTTT.

This clonotype has a handful of counts. The chain links TRBV4-3 to TRBJ1-4, with D tentatively TRBD1 (5 bases). Trimming removed 6 bases from V and 4 bases from J, with 18 bases in between. Per germline, CDR1 LGHNA and CDR2 YSLEER. The CDR3 spans 16 residues. CDR3 in amino acids: CASSPGALRNNEKLFF. CDR3 nucleotides: TGCGCCAGCAGTCCCGGGGCTCTACGAAATAATGAAAAACTGTTTTTT.

This clonotype came up a few times. J is TRBJ2-6 and V is TRBV4-1; TRBD1 is a possible D gene (7 bases). The ends were cut back, 1 base at V and 1 base at J, with 20 bases in the middle. Looked up from germline, CDR1 is MGHRA and CDR2 is YSYEKL. The CDR3 has 20 residues. The CDR3 DNA reads TGCGCCAGCAGCCAAGGTCCCCGCAGGGGGGAAACTTCTGGGGCCAACGTCCTGACTTTC. This gives the protein CASSQGPRRGETSGANVLTF.

The V and J genes are TRBV20-1 and TRBJ2-7; maybe TRBD1 (5 bases). V lost 0 bases and J 5 bases, leaving 14 bases between the germline ends. CDR1 and CDR2 (germline): DFQATT, SNEGSKA (reference sequence). This CDR3 has 14 amino acids. CDR3 in amino acids: CSAREAGIRHEQYF. Written as DNA, the CDR3 is TGCAGTGCTAGAGAGGCAGGGATTCGCCACGAGCAGTACTTC.

The chain's CDR3 is CASSLGQGGQYF. In DNA, the CDR3 is TGTGCCAGCAGTTTAGGACAGGGTGGGCAGTACTTC. The rearrangement links TRBV28 to TRBJ2-7; TRBD1 agrees at 8 bases. The germline V gene has CDR1 MDHEN and CDR2 SYDVKM. This CDR3 region has 12 residues. The V and J ends lost 2 bases and 9 bases, in that order; junction bases with no gene match: 3.

The rearrangement joins TRBV29-1 to TRBJ2-5; the D call may be TRBD1 or TRBD2 (6 bases each). There are 14 residues in the CDR3. Per the germline V gene, CDR1 is SQVTM and CDR2 is ANQGSEA. Deletions cut 4 bases from V and 1 base from J, with 13 bases between. The CDR3, as DNA: TGCAGCGTTGGATCGGGGGCGCTCCAAGAGACCCAGTACTTC. Protein sequence: CSVGSGALQETQYF. Variable domain in full (rest from reference TRBV29-1 and TRBJ2-5): SAVISQKPSRDICQRGTSLTIQCQVDSQVTMMFWYRQQPGQSLTLIATANQGSEATYESGFVIDKFPISRPNLTFSTLTVSNMSPEDSSIYLCSVGSGALQETQYFGPGTRLLVL.

This clonotype has a count of ten or more. This chain links TRBV6-6 with TRBJ2-6; a possible D gene is TRBD1 (5 bases). The CDR3 totals 16 residues. The germline V gene has CDR1 MNHNY and CDR2 SVGAGI (reference sequence). V was clipped by 8 bases and J by 0 bases, with 14 bases between them. CDR3 sequence: CASGVQGRSGANVLTF. The CDR3 DNA is TGTGCCAGCGGAGTCCAGGGTCGCTCTGGGGCCAACGTCCTGACTTTC.

The chain employs TRBV20-1 and TRBJ2-7, with D perhaps matching TRBD2 (6 bases). With 6 bases removed from V and 1 base from J, the gap between germline ends came to 19 bases. Germline V gene lookup returns CDR1 DFQATT and CDR2 SNEGSKA (reference sequence). The CDR3 sequence is 15 residues long. As DNA, the CDR3 is TGCAGTGCGCCGCGGGGTATAGCGGCGTCCTACGAGCAGTACTTC. Protein product: CSAPRGIAASYEQYF.

There are a few counts of this clonotype. The V call is TRBV29-1, the J call TRBJ2-5, with 8 bases lining up with TRBD1. J was trimmed by 2 bases and V by 6 bases; bases with no gene match: 8. The CDR3 is 14 amino acids. Germline assignment: CDR1 SQVTM and CDR2 ANQGSEA. The CDR3 spells CSVRTGGQQETQYF. The CDR3 DNA follows: TGCAGCGTCCGCACAGGGGGTCAACAAGAGACCCAGTACTTC.

This clonotype was picked up a small number of times. The gene calls are TRBV7-2 and TRBJ2-3, with D perhaps matching TRBD2 (6 bases). V gave up 6 bases and J gave up 3 bases, with 16 bases separating them. Germline CDR1 and CDR2: SGHTA and FQGNSA. CDR3 length: 15 residues. CDR3 amino acids: CASRSPGRGTDTQYF. DNA of the CDR3: TGTGCCAGCAGATCGCCGGGCCGGGGGACAGATACGCAGTATTTT.

This clonotype was observed at least ten times. The chain uses TRBV6-5 and TRBJ2-5; the match to TRBD1 covers 7 bases. The length of the CDR3 is 17 residues. V trimming: 5 bases; J trimming: 1 base; junction bases outside the gene matches: 13. Germline V lookup: CDR1 MNHEY, CDR2 SVGAGI. CDR3: CASSHLPDRDIQETQYF. CDR3 sequence (DNA): TGTGCCAGCAGTCACCTACCTGACAGGGATATCCAAGAGACCCAGTACTTC.

This clonotype was detected a few times. The chain employs TRBV4-1 and TRBJ2-4; TRBD2 agrees at 10 bases. Germline assignment: CDR1 MGHRA and CDR2 YSYEKL. This CDR3 contains 16 residues. V trimming: 0 bases; J trimming: 8 bases; junction bases outside the gene matches: 7. CDR3 protein: CASSQDSSGGADIQYF. CDR3 nucleotide sequence: TGCGCCAGCAGCCAAGATTCCAGCGGGGGGGCGGACATTCAGTACTTC.

The sample holds one count of this clonotype. Mismatch with germline at one junction end may stem from a read error. The V and J genes are TRBV7-9 and TRBJ2-7; 7 nucleotides align to TRBD1. This CDR3 is 13 amino acids long. The germline V gene has CDR1 SEHNR and CDR2 FQNEAQ (reference sequence). In DNA, the CDR3 is TGTACCAGCGTCCGGGACAGCTCCTACGAGCAGTACTTC. Protein product: CTSVRDSSYEQYF.

The V and J genes are TRBV20-1 and TRBJ2-1; either TRBD1 or TRBD2 may fit D (5 bases each). The CDR3 sequence is 15 residues long. V was pared by 1 base and J by 6 bases, with 16 bases between. Germline V gives CDR1 DFQATT, CDR2 SNEGSKA (reference sequence). The CDR3 DNA sequence: TGCAGTGCTAGAGTGAGGGGTTTGGTTGGCAATGAGCAGTTCTTC. Translating it yields CSARVRGLVGNEQFF.

At least ten counts were recorded for this clonotype. In DNA form, the CDR3 reads TGTGCCAGCAGCGGAGGAGACCGGGACCAATTAGAGACCCAGTACTTC. It is translated as CASSGGDRDQLETQYF. The genes are TRBV9 and TRBJ2-5; possibly TRBD1 or TRBD2 for D (5 bases each). Germline CDR1 reads SGDLS; CDR2 reads YYNGEE. Trimming pared 3 bases from V and 4 bases from J, leaving 19 bases between. The CDR3 totals 16 residues. Based on the CDR3 plus reference TRBV9 and TRBJ2-5, the full variable domain is DSGVTQTPKHLITATGQRVTLRCSPRSGDLSVYWYQQSLDQGLQFLIQYYNGEERAKGNILERFSAQQFPDLHSELNLSSLELGDSALYFCASSGGDRDQLETQYFGPGTRLLVL.

The rearrangement joins TRBV6-5 to TRBJ2-7, with 8 bases fitting TRBD2. Trimming took 6 bases from V and 2 from J; bases not matched to a gene: 6. Per the germline V gene, CDR1 is MNHEY and CDR2 is SVGAGI. There are 14 residues in the CDR3. The CDR3 spells CASRRLATPYEQYF. In nucleotides, the CDR3 is TGTGCCAGCAGACGACTAGCGACGCCCTACGAGCAGTACTTC.

The chain couples TRBV28 to TRBJ2-2, with unresolved D. V was pared by 5 bases and J by 7 bases, with 11 bases between. This CDR3 spans 13 amino acids. Germline CDR1 and CDR2: MDHEN and SYDVKM. The CDR3 region has the DNA TGTGCCAGCAGTCCCCGTGGCTACGGGGAGCTGTTTTTT. It yields the protein CASSPRGYGELFF.

V usage is TRBV6-6 and J usage is TRBJ2-7; D unresolved. V was cut by 7 bases and J by 3 bases, with 13 bases left in between. The CDR3 consists of 13 residues. CDR1 MNHNY and CDR2 SVGAGI come from the germline V gene (reference sequence). The CDR3 reads CASTWSQNYEQYF. The CDR3 bases are TGTGCCAGCACGTGGAGTCAGAACTACGAGCAGTACTTC.

J is TRBJ2-5 and V is TRBV12-3 or TRBV12-4; the D gene is possibly TRBD1 (6 bases). The J call may be incorrect, as the DNA end agrees better with TRBJ2-7. CDR3 length: 16 amino acids. The CDR3 reads CASSLDTPGQAYEQYF. DNA of the CDR3: TGTGCCAGCAGTTTAGATACGCCGGGACAAGCCTACGAGCAGTACTTC.

This chain joins TRBV6-7 and TRBJ2-7; D gene uncertain. TRBV6-7 is an ORF, and what it does is uncertain. V was shortened by 10 bases and J by 2 bases, with 3 bases between the two germline ends. This CDR3 spans 9 amino acids. The CDR3, as DNA: TGTGCCACCGCCTACGAGCAGTACTTC. Translation gives CATAYEQYF.

This clonotype was seen a few times. The chain combines TRBV28 with TRBJ2-7; the D gene is possibly TRBD1 (6 bases). Per the germline V gene, CDR1 is MDHEN and CDR2 is SYDVKM. V shed 6 bases and J shed 1 base, with 16 bases lying between them. There are 15 residues in the CDR3. CDR3: CASSSQGQPSYEQYF. As DNA, the CDR3 is TGTGCCAGCAGCTCACAGGGACAACCTTCCTACGAGCAGTACTTC.

This rearrangement joins TRBV11-3 to TRBJ2-3; D perhaps matches TRBD2 (5 bases). Germline loops: CDR1 SGHNT, CDR2 YENEEA. The V end lost 0 bases, the J end lost 1 base, and 8 bases lay between the germline ends. This CDR3 has 15 amino acids. The DNA of the CDR3 is TGTGCCAGCAGCTTAGATGGGAGCCGCACAGATACGCAGTATTTT. Protein sequence: CASSLDGSRTDTQYF.